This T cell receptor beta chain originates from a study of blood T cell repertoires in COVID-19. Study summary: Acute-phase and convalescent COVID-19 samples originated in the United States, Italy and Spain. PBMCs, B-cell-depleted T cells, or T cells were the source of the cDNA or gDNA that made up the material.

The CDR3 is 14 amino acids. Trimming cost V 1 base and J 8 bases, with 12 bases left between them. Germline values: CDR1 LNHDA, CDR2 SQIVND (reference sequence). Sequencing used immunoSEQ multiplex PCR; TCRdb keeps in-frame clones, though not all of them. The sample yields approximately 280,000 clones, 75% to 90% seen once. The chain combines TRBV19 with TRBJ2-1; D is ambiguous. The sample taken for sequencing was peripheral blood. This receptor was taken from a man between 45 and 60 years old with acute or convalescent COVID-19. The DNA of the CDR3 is TGTGCCAGTAGTATAGGGTGGCGGCAATATGAGCAGTTCTTC. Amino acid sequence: CASSIGWRQYEQFF.